This T cell receptor (beta chain) was captured in a study of patients and donors after allogeneic stem cell transplantation. TCRdb processed the RT-PCR reads anew with MiXCR; each CDR3 protein has one entry. The sample lists 200,000 to 250,000 distinct CDR3 sequences; less than 15% were seen once. The CDR3 runs 12 residues. Germline loops: CDR1 LGHDT, CDR2 YNNKEL (reference sequence). This clonotype was picked up a small number of times. An end of the junction differs from the germline gene, which may be a read error. Specimen: blood, either unsorted or a sorted T cell fraction (not recorded which). This chain joins TRBV3-1 and TRBJ1-2, with a possible D match to TRBD1 (5 bases). The source is a human donor who was either an allogeneic HSCT recipient or a stem cell or donor lymphocyte infusion donor (not recorded which). It is not recorded whose cells these are; they may come from a transplant donor. The CDR3 here is CASSQGGREGVF. The CDR3 DNA reads as TGTGCCAGCAGCCAAGGAGGCAGGGAGGGAGTCTTC.